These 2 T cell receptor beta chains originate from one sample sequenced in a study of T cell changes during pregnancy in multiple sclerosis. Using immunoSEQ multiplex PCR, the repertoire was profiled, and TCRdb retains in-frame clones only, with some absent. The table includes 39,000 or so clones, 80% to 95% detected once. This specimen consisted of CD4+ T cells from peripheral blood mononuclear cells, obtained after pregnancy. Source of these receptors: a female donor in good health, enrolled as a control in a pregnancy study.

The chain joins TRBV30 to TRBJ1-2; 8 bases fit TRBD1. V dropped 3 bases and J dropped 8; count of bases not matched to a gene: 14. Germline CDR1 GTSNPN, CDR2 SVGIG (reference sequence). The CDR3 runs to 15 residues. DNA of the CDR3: TGTGCCTGGAGCCTATTATCAGGGGGCACGAGAGGCTACACCTTC. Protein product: CAWSLLSGGTRGYTF.

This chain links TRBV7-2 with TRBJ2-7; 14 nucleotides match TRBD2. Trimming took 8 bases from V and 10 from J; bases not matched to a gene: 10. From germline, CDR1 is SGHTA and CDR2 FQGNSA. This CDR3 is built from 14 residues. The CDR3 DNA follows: TGTGCCAGCGGGACTAGCGGGGGCGGTTTGGTACAGTACTTC. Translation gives CASGTSGGGLVQYF.